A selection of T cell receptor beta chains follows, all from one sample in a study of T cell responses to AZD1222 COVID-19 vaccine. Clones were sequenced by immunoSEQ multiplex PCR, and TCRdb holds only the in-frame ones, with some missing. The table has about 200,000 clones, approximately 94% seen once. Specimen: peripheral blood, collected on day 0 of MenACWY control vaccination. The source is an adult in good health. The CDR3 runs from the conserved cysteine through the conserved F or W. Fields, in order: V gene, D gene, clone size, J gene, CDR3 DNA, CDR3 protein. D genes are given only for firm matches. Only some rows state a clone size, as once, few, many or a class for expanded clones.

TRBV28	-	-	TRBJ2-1	TGTGCCAGCGTCAATGACTTCACGAATGAGCAGTTCTTC	CASVNDFTNEQFF
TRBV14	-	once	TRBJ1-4	TGTGCCAGCAGCCAGGCCGGGCCCGGAGGACTGTTTTTT	CASSQAGPGGLFF
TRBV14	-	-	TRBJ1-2	TGTGCCAGCAGCTTGCAGTCGGAGATCAGGGGATCCTATGGCTACACCTTC	CASSLQSEIRGSYGYTF
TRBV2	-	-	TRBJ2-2	TGTGCCAGCTTAGTACCGGGACGTACGAACACCGGGGAGCTGTTTTTT	CASLVPGRTNTGELFF
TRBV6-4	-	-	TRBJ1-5	TGTGCCAGCAGTGAACAATACGGTCCCAATCAGCCCCAGCATTTT	CASSEQYGPNQPQHF
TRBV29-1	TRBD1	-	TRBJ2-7	TGCAGCGTTGAGGGACAGGGCTACGAGCAGTACTTC	CSVEGQGYEQYF
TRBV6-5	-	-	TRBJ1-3	TGTGCCAGCAGTTCCGACAGGTACTCTGGAAACACCATATATTTT	CASSSDRYSGNTIYF
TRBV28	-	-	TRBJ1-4	TGTGCCAGCCGACAGTGGGGAAAACTGTTTTTT	CASRQWGKLFF
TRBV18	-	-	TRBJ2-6	TGTGCCAGCTCACCACAACTGGGGAATACAGTCTCTGGGGCCAACGTCCTGACTTTC	CASSPQLGNTVSGANVLTF
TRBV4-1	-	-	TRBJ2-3	TGCGCCAGCAGCCAAGCATATTCCACAGATACGCAGTATTTT	CASSQAYSTDTQYF
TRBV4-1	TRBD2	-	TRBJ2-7	TGCGCCAGCGCGGTCGGGGGGGGCCACGAGCAGTACTTC	CASAVGGGHEQYF
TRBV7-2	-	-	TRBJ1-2	TGTGCCAGCAGCATCACAAGTGGAGGGGGAAGGGGCTACACCTTC	CASSITSGGGRGYTF
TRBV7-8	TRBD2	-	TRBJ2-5	TGTGCCAGCGCATCCGGGGGGTATGAGACCCAGTACTTC	CASASGGYETQYF